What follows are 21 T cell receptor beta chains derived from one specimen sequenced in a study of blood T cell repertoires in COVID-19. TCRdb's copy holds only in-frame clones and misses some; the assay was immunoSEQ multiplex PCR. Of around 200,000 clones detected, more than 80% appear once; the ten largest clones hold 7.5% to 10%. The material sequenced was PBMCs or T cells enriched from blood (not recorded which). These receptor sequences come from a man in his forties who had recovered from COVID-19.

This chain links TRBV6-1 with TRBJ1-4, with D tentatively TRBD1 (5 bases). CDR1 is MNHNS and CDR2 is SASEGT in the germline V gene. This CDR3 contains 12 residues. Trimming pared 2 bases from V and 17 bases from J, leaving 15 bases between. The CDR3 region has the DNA TGTGCCAGCAGTGAATGGGGAAGGGGTTTATTTTTT. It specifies CASSEWGRGLFF.

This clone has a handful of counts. In nucleotides, the CDR3 is TGTGCCACCACGACAGGGGGCCTGGGTAATCAGCCCCAGCATTTT. Its protein is CATTTGGLGNQPQHF. The chain employs TRBV2 and TRBJ1-5; 10 nucleotides align to TRBD1. Germline V CDR1 and CDR2: SNHLY, FYNNEI. CDR3 length equals 15 residues. The V segment lost 10 bases and the J segment 4 bases; nucleotides outside the gene matches: 10.

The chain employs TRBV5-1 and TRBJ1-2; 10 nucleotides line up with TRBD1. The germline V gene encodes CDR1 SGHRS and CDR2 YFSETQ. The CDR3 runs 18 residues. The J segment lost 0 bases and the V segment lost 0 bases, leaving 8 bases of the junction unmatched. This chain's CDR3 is CASSLVPLGQGANYGYTF. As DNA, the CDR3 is TGCGCCAGCAGCTTGGTACCCTTAGGACAGGGGGCTAACTATGGCTACACCTTC.

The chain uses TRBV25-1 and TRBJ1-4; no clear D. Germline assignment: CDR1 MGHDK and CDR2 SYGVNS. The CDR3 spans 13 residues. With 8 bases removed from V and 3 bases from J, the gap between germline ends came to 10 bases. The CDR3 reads CASSGGSNEKLFF. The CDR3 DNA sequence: TGTGCCAGCTCGGGAGGGTCTAATGAAAAACTGTTTTTT.

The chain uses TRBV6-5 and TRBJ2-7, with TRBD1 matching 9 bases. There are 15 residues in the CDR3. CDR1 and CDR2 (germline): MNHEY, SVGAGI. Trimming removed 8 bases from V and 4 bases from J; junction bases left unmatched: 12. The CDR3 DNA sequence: TGTGCCAGCGCCCTCGGGGGACAGGGTACTTACGAGCAGTACTTC. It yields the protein CASALGGQGTYEQYF.

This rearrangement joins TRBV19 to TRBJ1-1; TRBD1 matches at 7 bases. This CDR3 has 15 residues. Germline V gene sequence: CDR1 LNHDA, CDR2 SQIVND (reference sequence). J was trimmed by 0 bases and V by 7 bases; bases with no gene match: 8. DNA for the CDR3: TGTGCCAGTAAAGGCAAAACAGGGGTGAACACTGAAGCTTTCTTT. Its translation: CASKGKTGVNTEAFF.

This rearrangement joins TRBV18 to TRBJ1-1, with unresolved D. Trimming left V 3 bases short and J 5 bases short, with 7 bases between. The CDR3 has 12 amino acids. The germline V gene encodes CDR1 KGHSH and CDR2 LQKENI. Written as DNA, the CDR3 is TGTGCCAGCTCACCGGTAGCTACTGAAGCTTTCTTT. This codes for CASSPVATEAFF. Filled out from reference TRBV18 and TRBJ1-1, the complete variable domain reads NAGVMQNPRHLVRRRGQEARLRCSPMKGHSHVYWYRQLPEEGLKFMVYLQKENIIDESGMPKERFSAEFPKEGPSILRIQQVVRGDSAAYFCASSPVATEAFFGQGTRLTVV.

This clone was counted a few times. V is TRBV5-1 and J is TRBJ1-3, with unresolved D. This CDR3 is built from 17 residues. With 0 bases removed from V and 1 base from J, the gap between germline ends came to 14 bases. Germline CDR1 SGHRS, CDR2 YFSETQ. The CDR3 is CASSLGWERYSGNTIYF. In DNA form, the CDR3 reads TGCGCCAGCAGCTTGGGATGGGAGCGTTATTCTGGAAACACCATATATTTT.

The CDR3 is CASTRDTDNQPQHF. DNA of the CDR3: TGTGCCAGTACTAGAGACACAGACAATCAGCCCCAGCATTTT. The chain recombines TRBV19 with TRBJ1-5; D ambiguous. This CDR3 is built from 14 residues. V lost 7 bases and J lost 3, with 13 bases in between. CDR1 and CDR2 from the germline V gene are LNHDA and SQIVND (reference sequence).

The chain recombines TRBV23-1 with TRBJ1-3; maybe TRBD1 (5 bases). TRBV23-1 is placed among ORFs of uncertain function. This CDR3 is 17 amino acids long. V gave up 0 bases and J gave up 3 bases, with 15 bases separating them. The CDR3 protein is CASSQSGGVRCGNTIYF. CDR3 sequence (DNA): TGCGCCAGCAGTCAATCGGGGGGGGTTCGATGTGGAAACACCATATATTTT.

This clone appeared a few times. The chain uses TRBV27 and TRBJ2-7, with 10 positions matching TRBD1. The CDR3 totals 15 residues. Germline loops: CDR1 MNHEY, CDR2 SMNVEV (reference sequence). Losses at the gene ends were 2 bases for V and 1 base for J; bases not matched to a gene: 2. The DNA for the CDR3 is TGTGCCAGCAGTTTAGGGACAGGGGATTCCTACGAGCAGTACTTC. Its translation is CASSLGTGDSYEQYF.

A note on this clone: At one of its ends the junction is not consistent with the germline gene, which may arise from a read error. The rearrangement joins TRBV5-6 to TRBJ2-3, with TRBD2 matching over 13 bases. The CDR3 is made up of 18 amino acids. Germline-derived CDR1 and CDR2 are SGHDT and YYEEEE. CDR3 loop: CASRFRPGLAGPTDTQYF. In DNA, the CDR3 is TGTGCCAGCCGCTTCCGGCCGGGACTAGCGGGACCCACAGATACGCAGTATTTT.

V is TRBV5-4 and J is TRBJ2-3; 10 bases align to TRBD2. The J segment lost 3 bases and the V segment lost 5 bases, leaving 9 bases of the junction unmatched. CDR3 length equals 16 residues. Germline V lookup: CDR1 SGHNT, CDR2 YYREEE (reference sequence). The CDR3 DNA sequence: TGTGCCAGCAGAAAAATAGCGGGGGGATTGACAGATACGCAGTATTTT. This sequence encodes CASRKIAGGLTDTQYF.

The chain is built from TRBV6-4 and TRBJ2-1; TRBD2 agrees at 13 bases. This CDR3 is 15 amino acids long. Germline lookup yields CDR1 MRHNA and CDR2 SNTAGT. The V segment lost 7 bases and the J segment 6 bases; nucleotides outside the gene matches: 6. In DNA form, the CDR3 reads TGTGCCAGCAAACTAACTAGCGGGGGGGCCAATGAGCAGTTCTTC. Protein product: CASKLTSGGANEQFF.

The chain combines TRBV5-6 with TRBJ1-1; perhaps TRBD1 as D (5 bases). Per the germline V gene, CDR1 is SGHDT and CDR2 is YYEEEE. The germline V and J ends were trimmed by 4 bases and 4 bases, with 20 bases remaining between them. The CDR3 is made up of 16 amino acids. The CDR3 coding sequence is TGTGCCAGCAGCCCCAGATACTTACCAGGGTTCACTGAAGCTTTCTTT. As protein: CASSPRYLPGFTEAFF.

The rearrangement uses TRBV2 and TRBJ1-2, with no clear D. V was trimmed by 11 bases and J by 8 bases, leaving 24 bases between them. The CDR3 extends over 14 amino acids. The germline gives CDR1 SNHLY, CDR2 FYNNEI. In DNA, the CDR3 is TGTGCCTATACCGCCCCCCCGAGGGTTCGAGGCTACACCTTC. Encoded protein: CAYTAPPRVRGYTF. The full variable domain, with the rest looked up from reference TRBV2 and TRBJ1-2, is EPEVTQTPSHQVTQMGQEVILRCVPISNHLYFYWYRQILGQKVEFLVSFYNNEISEKSEIFDDQFSVERPDGSNFTLKIRSTKLEDSAMYFCAYTAPPRVRGYTFGSGTRLTVV.

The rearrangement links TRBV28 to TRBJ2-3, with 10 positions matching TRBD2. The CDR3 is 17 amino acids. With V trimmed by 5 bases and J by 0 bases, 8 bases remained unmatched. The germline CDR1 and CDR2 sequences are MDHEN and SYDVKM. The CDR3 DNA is TGTGCCAGCAGTCGACCCGGACTAGCGGCTAGCACAGATACGCAGTATTTT. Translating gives CASSRPGLAASTDTQYF. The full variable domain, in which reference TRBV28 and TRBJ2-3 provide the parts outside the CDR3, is DVKVTQSSRYLVKRTGEKVFLECVQDMDHENMFWYRQDPGLGLRLIYFSYDVKMKEKGDIPEGYSVSREKKERFSLILESASTNQTSMYLCASSRPGLAASTDTQYFGPGTRLTVL.

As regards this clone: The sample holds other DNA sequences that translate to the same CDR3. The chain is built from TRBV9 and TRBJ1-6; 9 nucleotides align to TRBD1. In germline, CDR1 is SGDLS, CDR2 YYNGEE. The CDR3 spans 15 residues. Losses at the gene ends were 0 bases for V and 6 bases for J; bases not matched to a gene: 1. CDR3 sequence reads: CASSVEGQGNSPLHF. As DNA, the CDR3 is TGTGCCAGCAGCGTAGAGGGACAGGGTAATTCACCCCTCCACTTT. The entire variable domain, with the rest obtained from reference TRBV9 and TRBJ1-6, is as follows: DSGVTQTPKHLITATGQRVTLRCSPRSGDLSVYWYQQSLDQGLQFLIQYYNGEERAKGNILERFSAQQFPDLHSELNLSSLELGDSALYFCASSVEGQGNSPLHFGNGTRLTVT.

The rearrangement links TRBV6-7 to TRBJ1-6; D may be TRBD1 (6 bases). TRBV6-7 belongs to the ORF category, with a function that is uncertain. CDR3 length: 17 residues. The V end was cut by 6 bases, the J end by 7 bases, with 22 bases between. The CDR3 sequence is CASSQPEGGALNSPLHF. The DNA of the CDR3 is TGTGCCAGCAGCCAACCGGAGGGGGGGGCATTAAATTCACCCCTCCACTTT.

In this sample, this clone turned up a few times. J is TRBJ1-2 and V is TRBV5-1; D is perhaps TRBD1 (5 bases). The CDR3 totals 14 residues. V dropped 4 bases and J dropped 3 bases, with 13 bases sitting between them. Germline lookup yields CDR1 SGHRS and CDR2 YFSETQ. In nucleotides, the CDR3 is TGCGCCAGCAGCGGGGGGATTGAAGACTATGGCTACACCTTC. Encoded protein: CASSGGIEDYGYTF.

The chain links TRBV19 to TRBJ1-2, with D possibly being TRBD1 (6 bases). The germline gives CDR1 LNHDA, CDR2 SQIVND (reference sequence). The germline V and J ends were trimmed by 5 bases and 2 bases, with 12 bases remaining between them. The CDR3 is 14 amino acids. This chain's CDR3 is CASSQYDRNYGYTF. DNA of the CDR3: TGTGCCAGTAGTCAATATGACAGGAACTATGGCTACACCTTC.